This T cell receptor (beta chain) is from a study of T cell responses to AZD1222 COVID-19 vaccine. Whole-study findings and limits: Spike-specific TCR breadth and depth both grew after two AZD1222 doses. At baseline, seropositivity was found in only six or seven AZD1222 recipients. Researchers took repertoire samples only after the peak T cell response had come.

For this clone: What it binds is unknown.

Measured with immunoSEQ multiplex PCR; TCRdb has only the in-frame clones, and not every one. Among 150,000 or so clones listed, about 91% were seen once. Second doses were pooled across both intervals (about 4 or about 12 weeks). The source was peripheral blood, collected 28 days after the second AZD1222 dose. This sequence originates from an adult who received the AZD1222 COVID-19 vaccine.

For the CDR3, the DNA is TGTGCCAGCAGCCCCTTCCCGTCCGCCGGGACTAGCGGGACCCACGAGCAGTACTTC. It is translated as CASSPFPSAGTSGTHEQYF. V usage is TRBV7-3 and J usage is TRBJ2-7; 13 bases align to TRBD2. The CDR3 is 19 amino acids. Germline CDR1 SGHTA, CDR2 FQGTGA. With 5 bases clipped from V and 5 bases from J, the junction kept 18 bases outside the gene matches.